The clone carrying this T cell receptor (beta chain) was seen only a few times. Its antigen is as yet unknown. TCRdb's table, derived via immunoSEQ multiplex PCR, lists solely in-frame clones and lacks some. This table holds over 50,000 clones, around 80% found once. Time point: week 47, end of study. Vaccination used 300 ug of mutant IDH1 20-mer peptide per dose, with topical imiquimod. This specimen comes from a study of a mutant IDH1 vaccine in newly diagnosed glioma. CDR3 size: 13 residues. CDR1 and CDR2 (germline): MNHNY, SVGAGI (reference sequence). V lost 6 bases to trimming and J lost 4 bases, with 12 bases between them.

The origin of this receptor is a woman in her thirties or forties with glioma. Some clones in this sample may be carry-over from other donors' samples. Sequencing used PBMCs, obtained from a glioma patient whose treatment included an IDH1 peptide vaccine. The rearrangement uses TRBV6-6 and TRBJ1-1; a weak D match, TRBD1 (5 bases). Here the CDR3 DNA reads TGTGCCAGCAGAATACAGGAGACCACTGAAGCTTTCTTT. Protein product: CASRIQETTEAFF.